A single sample is the source of the 18 T cell receptor beta chains below, sequenced in a study of vaccination effects on CD4 cells after COVID-19. Their antigens remain unidentified. Profiling relied on immunoSEQ multiplex PCR, and the TCRdb table lists in-frame clones only, not all of them. Of under 30,000 clones in the sample, about 74% are singletons; the top ten hold 17%. Viral peptide pools were used in the ViraFEST assay to expand antigen-specific CD4+ T cells, and sequencing came afterward. Having been cultured for less than 12 days, the cells underwent CD4+ T cell isolation. Each participant was given two doses of one vaccine (BNT162b2 or mRNA-1273). The sample in question was CD4+ T cells from PBMCs cultured with HCoV-OC43 spike peptides, obtained after COVID-19 vaccination. Sample subset: HCoV-OC43 spike overlapping peptide pool stimulation. The source of these receptors is a human donor who received a COVID-19 vaccine.

A few counts support this clone. J is TRBJ1-6 and V is TRBV6-5, with unresolved D. V was cut by 2 bases and J by 6 bases, with 11 bases left in between. The CDR3 runs 15 residues. Germline V lookup: CDR1 MNHEY, CDR2 SVGAGI. CDR3: CASSYGGSFNSPLHF. The CDR3 DNA reads as TGTGCCAGCAGTTACGGTGGCAGCTTTAATTCACCCCTCCACTTT.

This clone was seen a handful of times. The rearrangement links TRBV30 to TRBJ1-3; D is possibly TRBD1 (5 bases). Germline-derived CDR1 and CDR2 are GTSNPN and SVGIG (reference sequence). The CDR3 has 13 amino acids. Trimming removed 2 bases from V and 4 bases from J, with 9 bases in between. This CDR3 reads CAWSIRGGNTIYF. The CDR3 DNA reads as TGTGCCTGGAGTATTAGGGGAGGAAACACCATATATTTT.

The rearrangement joins TRBV11-3 to TRBJ1-1; no clear D gene. The ends were cut back, 3 bases at V and 5 bases at J, with 10 bases in the middle. The CDR3 has 13 residues. Germline CDR1 reads SGHNT; CDR2 reads YENEEA. CDR3 DNA sequence: TGTGCCAGCAGCTTTGAGATCGGGACTGAAGCTTTCTTT. Translated: CASSFEIGTEAFF.

The gene calls are TRBV5-1 and TRBJ1-1; the match to TRBD1 covers 8 bases. Unmatched junction bases numbered 16, after V lost 4 bases and J lost 5 bases. Germline CDR1 and CDR2: SGHRS and YFSETQ. The CDR3 is made up of 17 amino acids. CDR3 protein: CASSPRDRPTARTEAFF. The CDR3 coding sequence is TGCGCCAGCAGCCCCCGGGACAGGCCCACCGCGAGGACTGAAGCTTTCTTT.

This chain connects TRBV6-4 to TRBJ1-1, with D uncertain. Germline V gene lookup returns CDR1 MRHNA and CDR2 SNTAGT. This CDR3 region has 13 residues. The germline V and J ends were trimmed by 6 bases and 1 base, with 9 bases remaining between them. The CDR3: CASSQVQNTEAFF. The DNA of the CDR3 is TGTGCCAGCAGCCAGGTTCAGAACACTGAAGCTTTCTTT.

The chain uses TRBV19 and TRBJ1-5, with 9 bases matching TRBD1. Per the germline V gene, CDR1 is LNHDA and CDR2 is SQIVND (reference sequence). Trimming at V came to 7 bases and at J to 5 bases, leaving 9 bases not matched to a gene. This CDR3 has 15 residues. CDR3 loop: CASMWGTGFYQPQHF. The CDR3, as DNA: TGTGCCAGTATGTGGGGGACAGGGTTTTATCAGCCCCAGCATTTT.

The chain employs TRBV18 and TRBJ1-2, with 10 positions matching TRBD1. The germline V gene has CDR1 KGHSH and CDR2 LQKENI. The CDR3 loop spans 17 amino acids. V gave up 3 bases and J gave up 4 bases; unmatched junction bases: 11. The DNA of the CDR3 is TGTGCCAGCTCACCGGCCGGGACAGGGGCCCTCGGCTATGGCTACACCTTC. Amino acids: CASSPAGTGALGYGYTF.

The rearrangement uses TRBV6-5 and TRBJ1-1; D might be TRBD1 (6 bases). CDR1 and CDR2 from the germline V gene are MNHEY and SVGAGI. The CDR3 is 14 residues long. Deletions cut 6 bases from V and 4 bases from J, with 15 bases between. The CDR3 sequence is CASSLPGHFTEAFF. CDR3 sequence (DNA): TGTGCCAGCAGCCTACCGGGACACTTCACTGAAGCTTTCTTT.

This clone occurred a few times. The chain has TRBV5-4 and TRBJ1-6; D is unclear. Germline loops: CDR1 SGHNT, CDR2 YYREEE (reference sequence). This CDR3 region has 16 residues. V dropped 4 bases and J dropped 7 bases, with 18 bases sitting between them. The CDR3 region is CASSPSIGRTNSPLHF. The DNA of the CDR3 is TGTGCCAGCAGCCCTTCGATCGGACGAACGAATTCACCCCTCCACTTT. Based on the CDR3 plus reference TRBV5-4 and TRBJ1-6, the full variable domain is ETGVTQSPTHLIKTRGQQVTLRCSSQSGHNTVSWYQQALGQGPQFIFQYYREEENGRGNFPPRFSGLQFPNYSSELNVNALELDDSALYLCASSPSIGRTNSPLHFGNGTRLTVT.

V is TRBV10-3 and J is TRBJ2-7, with 13 bases aligning to TRBD2. The CDR3 contains 16 residues. Trimming at V came to 3 bases and at J to 2 bases, leaving 4 bases not matched to a gene. The germline CDR1 and CDR2 sequences are ENHRY and SYGVKD. The CDR3 DNA reads TGTGCCATCAGTGACCCAGGACTAGCGGGGGCCTACGAGCAGTACTTC. It yields the protein CAISDPGLAGAYEQYF.

The rearrangement uses TRBV11-2 and TRBJ2-2; the D is unclear. CDR3 size: 15 residues. Germline assignment: CDR1 SGHAT and CDR2 FQNNGV. V was cut by 3 bases and J by 1 base, with 9 bases left in between. The CDR3 nucleotides are TGTGCCAGCAGCTTCCGCCAGCGGAACACCGGGGAGCTGTTTTTT. It yields the protein CASSFRQRNTGELFF. The full variable domain, with the rest looked up from reference TRBV11-2 and TRBJ2-2, is EAGVAQSPRYKIIEKRQSVAFWCNPISGHATLYWYQQILGQGPKLLIQFQNNGVVDDSQLPKDRFSAERLKGVDSTLKIQPAKLEDSAVYLCASSFRQRNTGELFFGEGSRLTVL.

This clone was counted once. J is TRBJ1-4 and V is TRBV24-1, with TRBD1 matching 7 bases. With 4 bases clipped from V and 7 bases from J, the junction kept 11 bases outside the gene matches. The CDR3 extends over 16 amino acids. Looked up from germline, CDR1 is KGHDR and CDR2 is SFDVKD. CDR3 nucleotide sequence: TGTGCCACCAGTGACCCTATCGGGGACAGTCGTGAAAAACTGTTTTTT. Protein sequence: CATSDPIGDSREKLFF.

This clone occurred once. The chain carries TRBV30 and TRBJ1-4; TRBD1 is a possible D gene (5 bases). Trimming removed 5 bases from V and 8 bases from J, with 12 bases in between. Germline V CDR1 and CDR2: GTSNPN, SVGIG (reference sequence). The CDR3 is 12 residues long. Here the CDR3 reads CAWGGTGEKLFF. CDR3 nucleotide sequence: TGTGCCTGGGGGGGGACGGGGGAAAAACTGTTTTTT.

The chain carries TRBV6-5 and TRBJ2-7; 8 bases line up with TRBD1. Germline trimming cut 2 bases from V and 1 base from J; bases unmatched to any gene: 4. Germline V gives CDR1 MNHEY, CDR2 SVGAGI. The CDR3 totals 15 residues. CDR3 nucleotides: TGTGCCAGCAGTTACGAGGGGACAGGTTCCTACGAGCAGTACTTC. It codes for CASSYEGTGSYEQYF.

Only a few counts were recorded for this clone. The chain links TRBV4-1 to TRBJ1-6, with D unclear. CDR3 length equals 16 residues. V lost 0 bases, J lost 3 bases, and 9 bases lay in between. Per germline, CDR1 MGHRA and CDR2 YSYEKL. The CDR3 here is CASSQDEDRYNSPLHF. DNA for the CDR3: TGCGCCAGCAGCCAAGATGAGGACCGCTATAATTCACCCCTCCACTTT.

The chain links TRBV6-6 to TRBJ1-3; 9 nucleotides agree with TRBD1. The CDR3 extends over 13 amino acids. Losses at the gene ends were 6 bases for V and 8 bases for J; bases not matched to a gene: 5. Germline V gene data show CDR1 as MNHNY and CDR2 as SVGAGI (reference sequence). The CDR3 DNA reads as TGTGCCAGCAGCCAGGGACAGGGCTACACCATATATTTT. Translated, it gives CASSQGQGYTIYF.

The J gene is TRBJ1-1, the V gene TRBV12-3 or TRBV12-4; D not certain. This CDR3 contains 13 residues. V was pared by 5 bases and J by 1 base, with 8 bases between. CDR3 sequence: CASSVTQNTEAFF. CDR3 DNA sequence: TGTGCCAGCAGTGTCACACAGAACACTGAAGCTTTCTTT.

The rearrangement uses TRBV7-9 and TRBJ2-2; 11 bases agree with TRBD2. CDR1 and CDR2 from the germline V gene are SEHNR and FQNEAQ (reference sequence). Trimming at V came to 6 bases and at J to 0 bases, leaving 3 bases not matched to a gene. The CDR3 runs to 16 residues. CDR3 sequence reads: CASRPGLAANTGELFF. The CDR3 coding sequence is TGTGCCAGCAGGCCGGGACTAGCGGCGAACACCGGGGAGCTGTTTTTT.